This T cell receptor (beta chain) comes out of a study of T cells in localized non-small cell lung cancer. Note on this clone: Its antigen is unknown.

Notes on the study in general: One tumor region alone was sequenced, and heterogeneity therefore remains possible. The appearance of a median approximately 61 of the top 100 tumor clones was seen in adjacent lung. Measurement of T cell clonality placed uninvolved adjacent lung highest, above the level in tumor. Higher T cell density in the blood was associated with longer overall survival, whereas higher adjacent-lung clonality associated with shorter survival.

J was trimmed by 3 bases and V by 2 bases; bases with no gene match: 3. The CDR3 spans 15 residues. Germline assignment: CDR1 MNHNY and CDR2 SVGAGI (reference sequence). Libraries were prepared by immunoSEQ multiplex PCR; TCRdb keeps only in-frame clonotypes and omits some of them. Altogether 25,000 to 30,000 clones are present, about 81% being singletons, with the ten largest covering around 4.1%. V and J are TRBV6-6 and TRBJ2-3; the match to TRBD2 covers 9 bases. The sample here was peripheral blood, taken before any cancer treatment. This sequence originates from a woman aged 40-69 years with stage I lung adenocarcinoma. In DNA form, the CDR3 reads TGTGCCAGCAGTTACGGGCTAGCGGGGACAGATACGCAGTATTTT. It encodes CASSYGLAGTDTQYF.